The sequence of this T cell receptor beta chain was determined in a study of blood T cells in healthy people across ages. Broader study findings: Relative to aged donors, long-lived donors carried more naive CD4+ cells and displayed higher diversity. Donor CMV status, an unknown factor, possibly confounded changes in expanded clonotypes.

CDR1 is KGHSH, CDR2 LQKENI, per germline. The CDR3 spans 18 residues. Concerning this clonotype: The antigen is not known.

A J-beta primer mix and a sample-barcoded 5' primer were used in a second PCR of roughly 6 to 11 cycles. Carrying 12 random nucleotides, a template-switch adaptor labeled each individual cDNA molecule. Paired-end reads containing CDR3 totaled no fewer than 2.5 million for each sample. Using its own MiXCR run on the 5' RACE reads, TCRdb lists one record per CDR3 protein. This table has some 1.5 million distinct CDR3 sequences, about 45% appearing once. This TCR came from a woman aged 18-29 years in good health. This chain connects TRBV18 to TRBJ2-7; the D gene is possibly TRBD1 (6 bases). The closer fit of TRBJ2-5 to the DNA end suggests the J call may be wrong. Sequencing used blood. The CDR3 sequence: CASLSKLRNRVSQETQYF. DNA of the CDR3: TGTGCCAGCTTATCGAAACTGCGGAACAGGGTGTCCCAAGAGACCCAGTACTTC.